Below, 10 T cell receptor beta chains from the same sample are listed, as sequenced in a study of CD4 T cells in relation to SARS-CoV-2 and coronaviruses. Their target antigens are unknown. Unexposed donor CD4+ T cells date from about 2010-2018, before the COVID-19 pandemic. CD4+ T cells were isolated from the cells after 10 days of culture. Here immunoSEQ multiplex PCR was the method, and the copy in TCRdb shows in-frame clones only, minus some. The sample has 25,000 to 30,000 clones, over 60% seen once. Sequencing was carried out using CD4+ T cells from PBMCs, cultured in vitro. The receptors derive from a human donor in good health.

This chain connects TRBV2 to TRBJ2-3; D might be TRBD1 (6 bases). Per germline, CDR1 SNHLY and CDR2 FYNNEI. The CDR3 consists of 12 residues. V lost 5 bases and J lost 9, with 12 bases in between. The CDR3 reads CASSRDNLTQYF. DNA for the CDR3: TGTGCCAGCAGTCGGGACAATCTAACGCAGTATTTT.

The CDR3 spells CAISETSGRETQYF. The CDR3 DNA sequence: TGTGCCATCAGTGAGACTAGCGGGAGAGAGACCCAGTACTTC. J is TRBJ2-5 and V is TRBV10-3; 11 bases agree with TRBD2. The V and J ends lost 2 bases and 4 bases, in that order; junction bases with no gene match: 0. There are 14 residues in the CDR3. Germline V gene lookup returns CDR1 ENHRY and CDR2 SYGVKD.

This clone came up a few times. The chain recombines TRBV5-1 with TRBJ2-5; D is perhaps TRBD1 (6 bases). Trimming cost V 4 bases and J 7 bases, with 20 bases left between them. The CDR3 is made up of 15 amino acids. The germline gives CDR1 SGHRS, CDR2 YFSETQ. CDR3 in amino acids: CASSLGQGPRRTQYF. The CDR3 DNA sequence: TGCGCCAGCAGCCTTGGCCAGGGGCCCCGGAGGACCCAGTACTTC. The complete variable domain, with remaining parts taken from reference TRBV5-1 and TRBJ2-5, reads KAGVTQTPRYLIKTRGQQVTLSCSPISGHRSVSWYQQTPGQGLQFLFEYFSETQRNKGNFPGRFSGRQFSNSRSEMNVSTLELGDSALYLCASSLGQGPRRTQYFGPGTRLLVL.

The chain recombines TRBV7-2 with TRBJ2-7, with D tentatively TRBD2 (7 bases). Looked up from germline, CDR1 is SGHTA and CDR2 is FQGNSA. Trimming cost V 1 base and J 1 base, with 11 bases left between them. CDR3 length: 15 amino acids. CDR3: CASSLGTRGSYEQYF. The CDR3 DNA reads TGTGCCAGCAGCTTAGGGACTAGGGGGTCCTACGAGCAGTACTTC.

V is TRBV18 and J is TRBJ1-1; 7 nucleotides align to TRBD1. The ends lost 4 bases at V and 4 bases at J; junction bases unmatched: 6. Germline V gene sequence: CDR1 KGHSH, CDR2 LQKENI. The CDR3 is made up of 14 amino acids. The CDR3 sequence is CASSQAGGFTEAFF. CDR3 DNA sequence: TGTGCCAGCTCACAGGCAGGGGGGTTCACTGAAGCTTTCTTT.

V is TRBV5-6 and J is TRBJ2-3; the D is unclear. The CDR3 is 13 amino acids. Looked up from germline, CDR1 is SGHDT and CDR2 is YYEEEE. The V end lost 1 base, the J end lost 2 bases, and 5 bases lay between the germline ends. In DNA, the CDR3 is TGTGCCAGCAGCTTGTGGGTCACAGATACGCAGTATTTT. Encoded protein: CASSLWVTDTQYF.

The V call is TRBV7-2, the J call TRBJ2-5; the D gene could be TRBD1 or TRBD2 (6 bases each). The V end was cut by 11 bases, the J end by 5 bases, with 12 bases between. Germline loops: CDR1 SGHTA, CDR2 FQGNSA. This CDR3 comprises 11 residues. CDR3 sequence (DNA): TGTGCCTGGGGGGCAGGGGAGACCCAGTACTTC. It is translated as CAWGAGETQYF.

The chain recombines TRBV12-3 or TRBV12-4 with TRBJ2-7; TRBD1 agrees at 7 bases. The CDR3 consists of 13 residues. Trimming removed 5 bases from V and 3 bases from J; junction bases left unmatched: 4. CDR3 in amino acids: CASSLGQSYEQYF. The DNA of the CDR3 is TGTGCCAGCAGTCTGGGACAGAGCTACGAGCAGTACTTC.

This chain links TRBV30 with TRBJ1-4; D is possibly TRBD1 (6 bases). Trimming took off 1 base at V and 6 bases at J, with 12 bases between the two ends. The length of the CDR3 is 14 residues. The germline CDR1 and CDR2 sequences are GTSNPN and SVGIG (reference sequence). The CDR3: CAWSATGTYEKLFF. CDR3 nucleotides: TGTGCCTGGAGTGCCACAGGGACCTATGAAAAACTGTTTTTT.

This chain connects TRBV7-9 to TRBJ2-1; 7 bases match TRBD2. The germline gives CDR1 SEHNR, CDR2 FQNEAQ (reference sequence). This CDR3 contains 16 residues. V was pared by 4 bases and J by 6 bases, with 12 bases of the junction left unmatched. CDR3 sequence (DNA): TGTGCCAGCAGCTCCGGGTACGGGGGGTCCGCCAATGAGCAGTTCTTC. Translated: CASSSGYGGSANEQFF.